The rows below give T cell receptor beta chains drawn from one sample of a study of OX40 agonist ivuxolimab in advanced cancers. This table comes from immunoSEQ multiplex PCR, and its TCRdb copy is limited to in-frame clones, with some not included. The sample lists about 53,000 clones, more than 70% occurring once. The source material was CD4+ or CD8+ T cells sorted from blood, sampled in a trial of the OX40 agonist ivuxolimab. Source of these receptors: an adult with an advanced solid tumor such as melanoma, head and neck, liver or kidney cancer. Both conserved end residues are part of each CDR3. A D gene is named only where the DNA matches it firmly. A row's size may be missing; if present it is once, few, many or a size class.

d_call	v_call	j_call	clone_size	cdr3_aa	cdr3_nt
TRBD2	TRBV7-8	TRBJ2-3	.	CASSLASPLAVGYTDTQYF	TGTGCCAGCAGCTTAGCGTCCCCCCTAGCGGTGGGGTACACAGATACGCAGTATTTT
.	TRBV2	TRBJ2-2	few	CASSENRAAGELFF	TGTGCCAGCAGTGAAAATCGAGCCGCCGGGGAGCTGTTTTTT
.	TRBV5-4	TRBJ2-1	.	CASSQALSGSSYNEQFF	TGCGCCAGCAGCCAAGCGCTGAGTGGAAGCTCCTACAATGAGCAGTTCTTC
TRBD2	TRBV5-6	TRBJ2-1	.	CASSYPSSGPHNEQFF	TGTGCCAGCAGCTACCCTTCTAGCGGGCCGCACAATGAGCAGTTCTTC
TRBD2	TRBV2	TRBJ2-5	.	CASNYQRTSGSETQYF	TGTGCCAGCAATTATCAAAGGACTAGCGGGAGTGAGACCCAGTACTTC
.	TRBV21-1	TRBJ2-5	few	CASSKGLAEETQYF	TGTGCCAGCAGCAAAGGATTGGCCGAGGAGACCCAGTACTTC
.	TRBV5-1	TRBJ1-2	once	CASSLGGGYTF	TGCGCCAGCAGCTTAGGGGGTGGCTACACCTTC
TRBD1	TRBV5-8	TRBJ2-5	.	CASSLGDSQETQYF	TGTGCCAGCAGCTTGGGGGACAGTCAAGAGACCCAGTACTTC
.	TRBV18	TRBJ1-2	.	CASSPSGRSFGYTF	TGTGCCAGCTCACCATCAGGGAGGTCCTTTGGCTACACCTTC
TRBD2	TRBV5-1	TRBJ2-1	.	CASSLNAGANEQFF	TGCGCCAGCAGCTTGAACGCGGGAGCTAATGAGCAGTTCTTC
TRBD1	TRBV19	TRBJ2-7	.	CASSTGQPYEQYF	TGTGCCAGTAGTACGGGACAGCCCTACGAGCAGTACTTC
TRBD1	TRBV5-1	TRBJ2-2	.	CASSLAGQGASGELFF	TGCGCCAGCAGCTTGGCTGGGCAGGGGGCATCCGGGGAGCTGTTTTTT
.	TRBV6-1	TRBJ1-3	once	CASSENRPRGNTIYF	TGTGCCAGCAGTGAAAACAGACCCCGGGGGAACACCATATATTTT
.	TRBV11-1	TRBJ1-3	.	CASSLLGQLSGNTIYF	TGTGCCAGCAGCTTACTTGGACAGCTATCTGGAAACACCATATATTTT
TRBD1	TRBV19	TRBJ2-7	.	CASSPDRAYSYEQYF	TGTGCCAGTAGCCCGGACAGGGCGTACTCCTACGAGCAGTACTTC
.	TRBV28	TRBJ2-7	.	CASTPLGHTGTYEQYF	TGTGCCAGCACCCCCCTAGGGCACACCGGAACCTACGAGCAGTACTTC
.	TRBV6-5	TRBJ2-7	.	CASRFTSSYEQYF	TGTGCCAGCAGATTCACAAGCTCCTACGAGCAGTACTTC
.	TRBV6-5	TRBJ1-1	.	CASSETGNTEAFF	TGTGCCAGCAGTGAAACAGGTAACACTGAAGCTTTCTTT
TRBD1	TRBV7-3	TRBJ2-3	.	CASSLGQTNTDTQYF	TGTGCCAGCAGCCTGGGACAGACTAACACAGATACGCAGTATTTT
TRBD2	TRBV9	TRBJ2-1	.	CASAATGSSGTSLGIDEQFF	TGTGCCAGCGCGGCGACCGGATCGTCCGGGACTAGCTTAGGTATCGATGAGCAGTTCTTC
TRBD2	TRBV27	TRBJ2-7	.	CASGGLAGVYEQYF	TGTGCCAGCGGAGGACTAGCGGGAGTCTACGAGCAGTACTTC
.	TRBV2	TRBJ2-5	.	CASSEMDPRSRETQYF	TGTGCCAGCAGTGAAATGGACCCACGGAGTAGGGAGACCCAGTACTTC
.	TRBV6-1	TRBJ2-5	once	CASSDRETQYF	TGTGCCAGCAGTGACAGGGAGACCCAGTACTTC
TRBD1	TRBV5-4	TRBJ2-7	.	CASSLVRRGFLYEQYF	TGTGCCAGCAGCTTGGTGCGCAGGGGGTTCCTCTACGAGCAGTACTTC
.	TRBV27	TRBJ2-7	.	CASSLPRRSEQYF	TGTGCCAGCAGCCTTCCTAGGAGGAGCGAGCAGTACTTC
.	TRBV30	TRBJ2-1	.	CAWSVRVEQFF	TGTGCCTGGAGTGTACGAGTTGAGCAGTTCTTC
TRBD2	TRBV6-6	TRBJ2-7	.	CASSTLARGGYEQYF	TGTGCCAGCAGTACCCTGGCTCGCGGGGGCTACGAGCAGTACTTC
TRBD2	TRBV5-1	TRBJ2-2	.	CASSLYSGLAGGTNTGELFF	TGCGCCAGCAGCCTCTACTCGGGACTAGCGGGAGGAACGAACACCGGGGAGCTGTTTTTT
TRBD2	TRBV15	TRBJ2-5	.	CATSRIPGGRAVETQYF	TGTGCCACCAGCAGAATCCCAGGTGGGAGGGCGGTGGAGACCCAGTACTTC
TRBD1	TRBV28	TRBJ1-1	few	CASSLDYTGDVPEAFF	TGTGCCAGCAGTTTAGACTATACAGGGGACGTACCTGAAGCTTTCTTT
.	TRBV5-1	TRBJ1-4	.	CASSRGGEEKLFF	TGCGCCAGCAGCCGAGGAGGGGAGGAAAAACTGTTTTTT
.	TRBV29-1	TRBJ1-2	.	CSVDGAGDYGYTF	TGCAGCGTTGACGGTGCCGGAGACTATGGCTACACCTTC
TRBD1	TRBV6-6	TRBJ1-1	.	CASSQEGQGWTEAFF	TGTGCCAGCAGTCAAGAAGGACAGGGGTGGACTGAAGCTTTCTTT
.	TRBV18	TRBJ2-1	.	CASSPQVYNEQFF	TGTGCCAGCTCACCACAAGTCTACAATGAGCAGTTCTTC
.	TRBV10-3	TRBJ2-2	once	CAISGISLDTGELFF	TGTGCCATCAGTGGAATATCCCTCGACACCGGGGAGCTGTTTTTT
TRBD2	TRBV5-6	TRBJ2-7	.	CASSLGTSVTYEQYF	TGTGCCAGCAGCCTAGGGACTAGCGTAACCTACGAGCAGTACTTC
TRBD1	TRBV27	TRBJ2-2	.	CASSWGQGLAGELFF	TGTGCCAGCAGTTGGGGACAGGGTCTGGCCGGGGAGCTGTTTTTT
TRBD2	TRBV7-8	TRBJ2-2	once	CASSPTSGSTGELFF	TGTGCCAGCAGCCCGACTAGCGGGAGTACCGGGGAGCTGTTTTTT
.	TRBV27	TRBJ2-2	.	CASSNPGTLANTGELFF	TGTGCCAGCAGTAATCCCGGGACACTAGCGAACACCGGGGAGCTGTTTTTT
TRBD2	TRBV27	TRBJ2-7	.	CASRLTSGRSYEQYF	TGTGCCAGCAGGCTAACTAGCGGGAGGTCCTACGAGCAGTACTTC
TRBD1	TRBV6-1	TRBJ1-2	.	CASSHRGKDYGYTF	TGTGCCAGCAGTCACAGGGGGAAGGACTATGGCTACACCTTC
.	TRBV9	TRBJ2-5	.	CASSAGLASETQYF	TGTGCCAGCAGCGCCGGCCTTGCCTCGGAGACCCAGTACTTC
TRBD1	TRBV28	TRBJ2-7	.	CASNSDRGSYEQYF	TGTGCCAGCAATAGCGACAGGGGAAGCTACGAGCAGTACTTC
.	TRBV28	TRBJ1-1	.	CASSLIRGRRTEAFF	TGTGCCAGCAGTTTAATTAGGGGAAGGAGAACTGAAGCTTTCTTT